This T cell receptor (beta chain) is from a study of T cells in lung cancer brain metastases. CDR1 LNHDA and CDR2 SQIVND come from the germline V gene (reference sequence). J lost 0 bases, V lost 7 bases, and 9 bases had no gene match. There are 16 residues in the CDR3. Generated by immunoSEQ multiplex PCR, the TCRdb table keeps only in-frame clones and is missing some. The table shows about 1,200 clones, with over 85% occurring only once. The sequenced sample was tumor tissue from a brain metastasis. V is TRBV19 and J is TRBJ1-1, with 9 bases matching TRBD1. This TCR derives from a man in his 70s with non-small cell lung cancer that had spread to the brain. The CDR3, as DNA: TGTGCCAGTACCATGGACAGGGGACGTATGAACACTGAAGCTTTCTTT. Translated: CASTMDRGRMNTEAFF. Complete variable domain (other parts from reference TRBV19 and TRBJ1-1): DGGITQSPKYLFRKEGQNVTLSCEQNLNHDAMYWYRQDPGQGLRLIYYSQIVNDFQKGDIAEGYSVSREKKESFPLTVTSAQKNPTAFYLCASTMDRGRMNTEAFFGQGTRLTVV.